Each of the 25 T cell receptor beta chains below was sequenced from the same sample in a study of shared clonotypes between healthy human individuals (dated by TCRdb to about 2020). The method was the immunoSEQ multiplex PCR assay. TCRdb obtained this table from immuneACCESS and retained in-frame rearrangements with V and J assigned. These tables miss some clones; where compared with another copy, unresolved V genes account for less than half of the shortfall, and the remainder is unexplained. Here the sample has roughly 1 million clones; 75% to 85% occur a single time. In total, the top ten clones hold approximately 0.5% of the sample. Sequenced: memory CD4+ T cells from PBMCs. Explained via the paper, the cell subset or site label denotes: CD45RA-negative fraction. These receptors all come from a man aged 18 to 29 in good health. Some clones in this sample may be carry-over from other donors' samples.

The V gene is TRBV28, the J gene TRBJ2-2, with a possible D match to TRBD1 (6 bases). This CDR3 comprises 15 residues. V shed 6 bases and J shed 0 bases, with 11 bases lying between them. Per the germline V gene, CDR1 is MDHEN and CDR2 is SYDVKM. CDR3 DNA sequence: TGTGCCAGCAGAAAGACAGGAACGAACACCGGGGAGCTGTTTTTT. This encodes CASRKTGTNTGELFF.

The rearrangement joins TRBV5-1 to TRBJ2-7; perhaps TRBD2 as D (5 bases). The CDR3 is 16 amino acids. V gave up 4 bases and J gave up 2 bases, with 19 bases separating them. Germline V gene sequence: CDR1 SGHRS, CDR2 YFSETQ. The CDR3 DNA follows: TGCGCCAGCAGCCGGCAGAGTGGAGCGGAGACCTACGAGCAGTACTTC. Its protein product is CASSRQSGAETYEQYF. Full variable domain (missing parts from reference TRBV5-1 and TRBJ2-7): KAGVTQTPRYLIKTRGQQVTLSCSPISGHRSVSWYQQTPGQGLQFLFEYFSETQRNKGNFPGRFSGRQFSNSRSEMNVSTLELGDSALYLCASSRQSGAETYEQYFGPGTRLTVT.

The chain uses TRBV5-1 and TRBJ2-7; possibly TRBD1 for D (6 bases). CDR1 SGHRS and CDR2 YFSETQ come from the germline V gene. The CDR3 contains 16 residues. Trimming took 4 bases from V and 0 from J, leaving 17 bases between them. The CDR3 DNA is TGCGCCAGCAGCCAGGGTCGGCAGGGGAGCTCCTACGAGCAGTACTTC. Its translation is CASSQGRQGSSYEQYF.

V gene TRBV5-4 combines with J gene TRBJ2-3, with 10 positions matching TRBD2. The germline V gene encodes CDR1 SGHNT and CDR2 YYREEE (reference sequence). Trimming removed 0 bases from V and 6 bases from J; junction bases left unmatched: 13. This CDR3 comprises 18 residues. CDR3: CASSLGFVAGGYGDTQYF. DNA for the CDR3: TGTGCCAGCAGCTTGGGTTTTGTAGCGGGAGGATACGGGGATACGCAGTATTTT.

Comments on this clone: The sample carries other DNA sequences with the same CDR3. CDR3 protein: CASSLGPYNEQFF. CDR3 DNA: TGTGCCAGCTCCCTTGGGCCCTACAATGAGCAGTTCTTC. V usage is TRBV18 and J usage is TRBJ2-1; D is unresolved. Between the trimmed V and J ends, which lost 6 bases and 2 bases, there was a span of 8 bases. The V gene's germline CDR1 is KGHSH and CDR2 LQKENI. CDR3 length equals 13 residues.

The rearrangement links TRBV5-6 to TRBJ2-7; 10 positions match TRBD2. The CDR3 length is 15 residues. Trimming took 3 bases from V and 3 from J; bases not matched to a gene: 6. Germline-derived CDR1 and CDR2 are SGHDT and YYEEEE. The CDR3 loop reads CASSWLVAGGYEQYF. The CDR3, as DNA: TGTGCCAGCAGCTGGTTAGTAGCGGGAGGCTACGAGCAGTACTTC.

The genes are TRBV10-3 and TRBJ2-6; D gene unclear. V was clipped by 0 bases and J by 5 bases, with 8 bases between them. Germline V gives CDR1 ENHRY, CDR2 SYGVKD. This CDR3 spans 15 amino acids. The DNA of the CDR3 is TGTGCCATCAGTGAGTCCAGTCCTCGGGCCAACGTCCTGACTTTC. It is translated as CAISESSPRANVLTF.

This chain uses TRBV7-8 with TRBJ2-7; 13 bases line up with TRBD2. V shed 5 bases and J 2 bases; nucleotides not matched to a gene: 9. CDR3 length: 17 amino acids. Germline CDR1 is SGHVS and CDR2 is FQNEAQ. Here the CDR3 DNA reads TGTGCCAGCAGCCGACGGACTAGCGGGAGTTTCACCTACGAGCAGTACTTC. Translated, it gives CASSRRTSGSFTYEQYF.

The chain carries TRBV18 and TRBJ1-5; 7 bases fit TRBD1. J lost 6 bases, V lost 3 bases, and 11 bases had no gene match. Germline V gives CDR1 KGHSH, CDR2 LQKENI. This CDR3 has 16 residues. The chain's CDR3 is CASSPGQAGEGQPQHF. Here the CDR3 DNA reads TGTGCCAGCTCACCCGGACAGGCCGGTGAGGGTCAGCCCCAGCATTTT.

The chain recombines TRBV5-1 with TRBJ2-3, with a possible D match to TRBD1 (5 bases). The CDR3 totals 15 residues. V lost 3 bases and J lost 4, with 15 bases in between. Germline CDR1 reads SGHRS; CDR2 reads YFSETQ. The CDR3: CASSSARVGADTQYF. CDR3 nucleotide sequence: TGCGCCAGCAGCTCCGCCAGGGTGGGTGCAGATACGCAGTATTTT.

Concerning this clone itself: The identical CDR3 is also encoded by other nucleotide sequences in the sample. The chain employs TRBV19 and TRBJ1-2; D gene unclear. V was clipped by 3 bases and J by 2 bases, with 7 bases between them. Per the germline V gene, CDR1 is LNHDA and CDR2 is SQIVND (reference sequence). This CDR3 region has 13 residues. The CDR3 here is CASSISGNYGYTF. Here the CDR3 DNA reads TGTGCCAGTAGTATTTCGGGGAACTATGGCTACACCTTC.

The chain carries TRBV2 and TRBJ2-5, with 7 bases that match TRBD2. CDR3 length equals 16 residues. V lost 3 bases to trimming and J lost 1 base; unmatched junction nucleotides: 8. Per germline, CDR1 SNHLY and CDR2 FYNNEI. CDR3 coding DNA: TGTGCCAGCAGTGAGCGTGCCGGGACTACCCAAGAGACCCAGTACTTC. Translation gives CASSERAGTTQETQYF.

V is TRBV4-2 and J is TRBJ2-1, with 10 bases lining up with TRBD2. This CDR3 contains 17 residues. Germline V gives CDR1 LGHNA, CDR2 YNFKEQ. Trimming took 1 base from V and 9 from J; bases not matched to a gene: 12. The CDR3 DNA is TGTGCCAGCAGCCAAGGGTTAGCGGGGGGTAAAGGGACTGAGCAGTTCTTC. As protein: CASSQGLAGGKGTEQFF.

The chain is built from TRBV2 and TRBJ2-5; tentative D call: TRBD1 (6 bases). Trimming took off 8 bases at V and 5 bases at J, with 15 bases between the two ends. Per the germline V gene, CDR1 is SNHLY and CDR2 is FYNNEI. The CDR3 is made up of 13 amino acids. CDR3 in DNA: TGTGCCAGCCTGCCAGAAAGGGGGGAGACCCAGTACTTC. It codes for CASLPERGETQYF.

The chain combines TRBV10-3 with TRBJ2-1, with D possibly matching TRBD2 (5 bases). V lost 7 bases and J lost 6, with 22 bases in between. The CDR3 sequence is 16 residues long. Germline CDR1 ENHRY, CDR2 SYGVKD. The CDR3, as DNA: TGTGCCATCATGGACGGGCAGCGGAGGTCGGTCAATGAGCAGTTCTTC. Its translation: CAIMDGQRRSVNEQFF.

The chain uses TRBV7-3 and TRBJ2-5; a weak D match, TRBD1 (5 bases). Germline lookup yields CDR1 SGHTA and CDR2 FQGTGA. The CDR3 loop spans 15 amino acids. V lost 0 bases and J 5 bases, leaving 13 bases between the germline ends. The DNA of the CDR3 is TGTGCCAGCAGCTTAACGGGCAGGGATCGGGAGACCCAGTACTTC. It codes for CASSLTGRDRETQYF.

The sample holds a few counts of this clone. CDR3 loop: CASSLSVRDRTYNEQFF. The CDR3 DNA is TGTGCCAGCAGTTTATCTGTCCGGGACAGGACTTACAATGAGCAGTTCTTC. The chain combines TRBV27 with TRBJ2-1; 8 bases are a match to TRBD1. Germline values: CDR1 MNHEY, CDR2 SMNVEV (reference sequence). This CDR3 region has 17 residues. V was clipped by 0 bases and J by 4 bases; unmatched bases: 8.

J is TRBJ2-1 and V is TRBV13; no definite D call. CDR3 length: 15 amino acids. The germline V gene encodes CDR1 PRHDT and CDR2 FYEKMQ (reference sequence). Trimming stripped 2 bases from V and 9 bases from J, with 17 bases between. CDR3 nucleotides: TGTGCCAGCAGCTTACAACCGGGCAGCCTCGCTGAGCAGTTCTTC. This encodes CASSLQPGSLAEQFF.

V gene TRBV4-1 combines with J gene TRBJ2-1, with TRBD2 matching 9 bases. Germline V gene lookup returns CDR1 MGHRA and CDR2 YSYEKL. The V and J ends lost 1 base and 4 bases, in that order; junction bases with no gene match: 8. The CDR3 has 17 amino acids. The CDR3 reads CASSQGVTSGPYNEQFF. CDR3 in DNA: TGCGCCAGCAGCCAAGGGGTCACTAGCGGGCCTTACAATGAGCAGTTCTTC.

The chain couples TRBV5-5 to TRBJ2-2, with 7 bases lining up with TRBD2. The V and J ends lost 4 bases and 1 base, in that order; junction bases with no gene match: 4. The CDR3 sequence is 15 residues long. Germline-derived CDR1 and CDR2 are SGHKS and YYEKEE (reference sequence). CDR3 in DNA: TGTGCCAGCAGCCCGAGCGGGATGAACACCGGGGAGCTGTTTTTT. Amino acids: CASSPSGMNTGELFF.

J is TRBJ2-3 and V is TRBV5-1; D not resolved. This CDR3 spans 16 amino acids. Germline loops: CDR1 SGHRS, CDR2 YFSETQ. Trimming took off 1 base at V and 2 bases at J, with 14 bases between the two ends. The CDR3 sequence is CASSLPEAPSTDTQYF. The CDR3 DNA reads TGCGCCAGCAGCTTGCCCGAGGCCCCTTCCACAGATACGCAGTATTTT.

The chain carries TRBV10-3 and TRBJ2-7; a possible D gene is TRBD2 (6 bases). Germline values: CDR1 ENHRY, CDR2 SYGVKD. The CDR3 is 13 amino acids. Trimming took 4 bases from V and 3 from J, leaving 10 bases between them. This chain's CDR3 is CAISAGLNYEQYF. DNA of the CDR3: TGTGCCATCAGTGCCGGACTAAACTACGAGCAGTACTTC.

Note on this clone: Other DNA sequences of this sample code for an identical CDR3. This chain links TRBV6-5 with TRBJ2-2; D may correspond to TRBD1 or TRBD2 (6 bases each). Per germline, CDR1 MNHEY and CDR2 SVGAGI. The CDR3 contains 16 residues. Trimming removed 0 bases from V and 2 bases from J, with 10 bases in between. Here the CDR3 DNA reads TGTGCCAGCAGTTACTCGGGGGCGGGAAACACCGGGGAGCTGTTTTTT. Protein product: CASSYSGAGNTGELFF.

The chain joins TRBV5-8 to TRBJ1-4; weak D call: TRBD1 (5 bases). Germline lookup yields CDR1 SGHTS and CDR2 YDEGEE. This CDR3 has 17 residues. V was cut by 5 bases and J by 3 bases, with 20 bases left in between. The CDR3 reads CASRPGLGALANEKLFF. The CDR3 DNA reads TGTGCCAGCAGGCCGGGCCTCGGGGCGCTGGCTAATGAAAAACTGTTTTTT.

The chain carries TRBV2 and TRBJ2-2; either TRBD1 or TRBD2 may supply D (5 bases each). The CDR3 is 14 residues long. V was pared by 8 bases and J by 2 bases, with 12 bases between. The germline CDR1 and CDR2 sequences are SNHLY and FYNNEI. CDR3 coding DNA: TGTGCCAGCCGGGGACCCATCAACACCGGGGAGCTGTTTTTT. Translation gives CASRGPINTGELFF.